This T cell receptor (beta chain) appears in the sequencing data of a study of blood T cells in healthy people across ages. Next came a second PCR, run for about 6 to 12 cycles, which used a sample-barcoded 5' primer along with a J-beta primer mix. Each cDNA molecule was tagged by a template-switch adaptor with 12 random nucleotides. TCRdb analysed the 5' RACE reads with MiXCR anew, one entry per CDR3 protein. The sample carries hundreds of thousands of distinct CDR3 sequences, 43% recorded once. Points from the study as a whole: Estimated diversity across one million T cells was deemed an underestimate. TCR beta diversity per million T cells fell roughly linearly with age.

Turning to this clonotype: Antigen: not known.

Germline CDR1 is LGHNA and CDR2 is YNFKEQ. CDR3 length: 13 amino acids. Drawn from each donor were ten milliliters of peripheral blood. The chain uses TRBV4-2 and TRBJ2-7; D gene unclear. The J call could be wrong; TRBJ2-5 is a better fit for the DNA end. Material: blood. The sequence was collected from a woman aged 60-70 years in good health. The CDR3 nucleotides read TGTGCCAGCAGCCAAGATAACGGAGAGACCCAGTACTTC. This gives the protein CASSQDNGETQYF.